The subject of this entry is one T cell receptor (beta chain). The sample is drawn from a study of CD8+ T cells in alopecia areata. For the study at large: Treatment comprised oral tofacitinib, 5 to 10 mg twice daily, in treated patients.

Germline V lookup: CDR1 GTSNPN, CDR2 SVGIG (reference sequence). The germline V and J ends were trimmed by 6 bases and 6 bases, with 24 bases remaining between them. The CDR3 contains 15 residues. Treatment denoted: oral pan-JAK inhibitor, 5-10 mg twice daily. Extraction of RNA preceded its reverse transcription into cDNA, which served as the sequencing template. Profiling relied on immunoSEQ multiplex PCR, and the TCRdb table lists in-frame clones only, not all of them. Of over 150,000 clones listed, 50% to 60% are singletons. The receptor's source is a human donor with alopecia areata. The V and J genes are TRBV30 and TRBJ2-7; D is undetermined. The input for sequencing was CD4+ T cells sorted from blood, taken at week 4, from a patient treated with tofacitinib. CDR3 loop: CACQRPTGSAGEQYF. Here the CDR3 DNA reads TGTGCCTGCCAAAGGCCCACGGGTTCTGCTGGCGAGCAGTACTTC.